This entry describes one T cell receptor beta chain. Its antigen is not known. This CDR3 has 12 residues. V was pared by 7 bases and J by 2 bases, with 12 bases between. Germline V gene lookup returns CDR1 DFQATT and CDR2 SNEGSKA (reference sequence). RNA transcripts provided the source from which TCR beta CDR3 regions were amplified. The TCR CDR3 first-round RT-PCR relied on the HTBI primer set. TCRdb called the multiplex PCR reads again in MiXCR, with one record for every CDR3 protein. The data contain 400,000 to 600,000 distinct CDR3 sequences, 15% to 20% of them singletons. The data derive from a study of T cells in Graves' hyperthyroidism and ophthalmopathy. Study in general: At the time of initial diagnosis and before any treatment, peripheral blood was collected.

Findings and caveats of the study: The model forecast ophthalmopathy, anticipating it by a median approximately 7 months before onset.

Sequenced sample: blood. This receptor was identified in a woman aged 25 to 39 with Graves' ophthalmopathy. The chain links TRBV20-1 to TRBJ2-7, with D perhaps TRBD2 (5 bases). The CDR3, as DNA: TGCAGTGTCGGAGGCCAGGCCTACGAGCAGTACTTC. Protein product: CSVGGQAYEQYF.